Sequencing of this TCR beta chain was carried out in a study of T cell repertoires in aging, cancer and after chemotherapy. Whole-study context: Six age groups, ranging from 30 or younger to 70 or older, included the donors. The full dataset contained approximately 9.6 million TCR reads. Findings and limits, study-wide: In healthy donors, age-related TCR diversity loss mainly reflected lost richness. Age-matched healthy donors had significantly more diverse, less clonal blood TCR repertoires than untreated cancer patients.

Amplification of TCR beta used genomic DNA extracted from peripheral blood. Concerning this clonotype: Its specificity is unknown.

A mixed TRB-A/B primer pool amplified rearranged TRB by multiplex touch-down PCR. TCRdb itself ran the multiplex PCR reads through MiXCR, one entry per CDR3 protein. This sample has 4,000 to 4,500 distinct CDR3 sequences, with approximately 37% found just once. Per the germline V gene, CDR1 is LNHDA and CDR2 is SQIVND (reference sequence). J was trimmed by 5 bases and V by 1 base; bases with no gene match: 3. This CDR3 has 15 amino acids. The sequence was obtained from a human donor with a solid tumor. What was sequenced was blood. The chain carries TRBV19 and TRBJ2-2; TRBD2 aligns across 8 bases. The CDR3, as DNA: TGTGCCAGTAGTATAGCCGGGAGGGTAACCGGGGAGCTGTTTTTT. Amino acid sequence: CASSIAGRVTGELFF. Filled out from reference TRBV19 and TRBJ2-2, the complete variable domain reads DGGITQSPKYLFRKEGQNVTLSCEQNLNHDAMYWYRQDPGQGLRLIYYSQIVNDFQKGDIAEGYSVSREKKESFPLTVTSAQKNPTAFYLCASSIAGRVTGELFFGEGSRLTVL.